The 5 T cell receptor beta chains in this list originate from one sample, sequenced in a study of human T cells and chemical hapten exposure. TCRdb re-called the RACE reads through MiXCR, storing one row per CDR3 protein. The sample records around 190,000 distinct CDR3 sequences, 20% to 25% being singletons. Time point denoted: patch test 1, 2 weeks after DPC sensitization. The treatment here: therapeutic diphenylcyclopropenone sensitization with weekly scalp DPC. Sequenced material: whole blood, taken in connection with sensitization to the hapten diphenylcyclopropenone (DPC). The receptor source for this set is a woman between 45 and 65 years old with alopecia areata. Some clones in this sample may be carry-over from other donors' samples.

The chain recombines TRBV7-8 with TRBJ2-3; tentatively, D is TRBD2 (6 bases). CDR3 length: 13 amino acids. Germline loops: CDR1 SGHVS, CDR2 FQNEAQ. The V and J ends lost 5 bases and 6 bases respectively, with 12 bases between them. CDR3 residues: CASSTSKSDTQYF. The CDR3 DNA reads TGTGCCAGCAGCACTAGCAAATCGGATACGCAGTATTTT.

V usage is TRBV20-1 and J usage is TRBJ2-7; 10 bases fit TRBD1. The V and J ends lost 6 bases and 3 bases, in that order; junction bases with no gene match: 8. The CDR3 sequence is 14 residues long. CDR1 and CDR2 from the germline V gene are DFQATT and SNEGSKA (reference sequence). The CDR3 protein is CSASAGTGVYEQYF. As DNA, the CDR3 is TGCAGTGCGAGCGCCGGGACAGGGGTCTACGAGCAGTACTTC.

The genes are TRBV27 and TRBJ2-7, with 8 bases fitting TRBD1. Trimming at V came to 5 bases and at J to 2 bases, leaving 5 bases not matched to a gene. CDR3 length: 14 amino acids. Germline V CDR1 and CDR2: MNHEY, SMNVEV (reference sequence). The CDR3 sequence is CASSVTGATYEQYF. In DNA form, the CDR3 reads TGTGCCAGCAGTGTGACAGGGGCGACCTACGAGCAGTACTTC.

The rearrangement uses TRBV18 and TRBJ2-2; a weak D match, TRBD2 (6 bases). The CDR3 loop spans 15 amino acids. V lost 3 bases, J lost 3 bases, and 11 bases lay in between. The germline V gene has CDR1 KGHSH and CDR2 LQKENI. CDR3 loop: CASSPRGTDTGELFF. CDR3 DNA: TGTGCCAGCTCACCGCGGGGAACCGACACCGGGGAGCTGTTTTTT.

The CDR3 region is CASSEVGLAYNEQFF. CDR3 in DNA: TGTGCCAGCAGTGAAGTGGGACTTGCCTACAATGAGCAGTTCTTC. The rearrangement joins TRBV2 to TRBJ2-1, with D possibly matching TRBD2 (6 bases). The CDR3 has 15 amino acids. The V end lost 1 base, the J end lost 2 bases, and 9 bases lay between the germline ends. Germline V gives CDR1 SNHLY, CDR2 FYNNEI. Supplemented by reference TRBV2 and TRBJ2-1, the full variable domain reads EPEVTQTPSHQVTQMGQEVILRCVPISNHLYFYWYRQILGQKVEFLVSFYNNEISEKSEIFDDQFSVERPDGSNFTLKIRSTKLEDSAMYFCASSEVGLAYNEQFFGPGTRLTVL.